This TCR beta chain derives from a study of blood T cell repertoires in COVID-19. About the research overall: Some COVID-19 samples were acute and others convalescent; all came from the United States, Italy and Spain. In each case, the material was cDNA or gDNA derived from T cells, B-cell-depleted T cells, or PBMCs.

This clone was detected only a few times. V lost 6 bases, J lost 4 bases, and 5 bases stayed unmatched. The CDR3 is made up of 14 amino acids. Germline V gene data show CDR1 as SNHLY and CDR2 as FYNNEI. Original methodology: Using reference gene primer amplification, nucleated cell counts were estimated. Here immunoSEQ multiplex PCR was the method, and the copy in TCRdb shows in-frame clones only, minus some. That table supplies the V and J calls and clone size; D and trimming were determined from the DNA. The sample has 50,000 to 75,000 clones, roughly nine tenths seen once. Sequencing was carried out using peripheral blood. The chain links TRBV2 to TRBJ1-5, with 8 bases identical to TRBD1. The origin of this receptor is a human donor in a cohort sampled during active COVID-19. CDR3 in DNA: TGTGCCAGCAGGAATCGGACAGGGAATCAGCCCCAGCATTTT. The encoded protein is CASRNRTGNQPQHF.